This entry describes one TCR beta chain. Its antigen specificity is not known. No much larger clonotype is one base removed from it; base qualities were not supplied. This sample was included in a study of blood T cells in healthy people across ages (dated by TCRdb to 2013 to 2016). In terms of the full investigation: In model experiments, template switching captured roughly one uniquely barcoded TCR beta cDNA molecule for every two T cells. The study measured age-related changes in TCR beta repertoire diversity using deep sequencing normalized with unique cDNA molecular identifiers. The donors were split into four age groups: young (average 16 years), middle-aged (over 35), aged (approximately 60) and long-lived (under 90). Donors of different ages were randomly distributed across sequencing lanes to avoid experimental bias. Using the same blood draw, the study looked at two additional independent replicas of 1 million unique cDNA reads for two donors, one aged 18 to 29 and the other aged 80 or older.

The roughly 42 donors, aged about 6 to 95 years, were systemically healthy Caucasian individuals from Russia. Each donor gave 8 to 10 milliliters of peripheral blood, collected into EDTA-treated Vacutainer tubes. Ficoll-Paque density-gradient centrifugation was used to isolate PBMCs, with at least 6.5 million per sample. Trizol reagent was used to extract total RNA from PBMCs, with at least 5 micrograms per sample. Naive CD45RAhigh/CD27high T cell percentages were measured by flow cytometry on a PBMC aliquot from every donor. Here is what the overall study found, with its caveats: Compared with the aged group, the long-lived group had more naive CD4+ T cells, fewer expanded clones and increased TCR diversity, suggesting age selection. Because profiling used bulk unsorted PBMCs, naive and antigen-experienced compartments could not be compared conclusively. A strong correlation was found between observed TCR beta diversity and the percentage of naive T cells measured by flow cytometry. Because donor CMV infection status was unknown, age-related changes in expanded clonotypes were potentially confounded. As age increased, observed TCR beta diversity per million T cells dropped in a roughly linear way, and a significant reduction was already evident by age 40. Total diversity estimates from one million sequenced T cells were considered lower bounds and underestimates.

The method was 5' RACE. Sequencing was carried out with an Illumina HiSeq 2500. The second PCR ran for roughly 7 to 11 cycles and used a J-beta primer mix along with a sample-barcoded 5' primer. Each TCR beta cDNA molecule received a unique molecular identifier from a template-switch 5' adaptor carrying 12 random nucleotides. At least 2.5 million CDR3-containing paired-end reads were obtained from each sample. The Mint cDNA synthesis kit, primed by a TRBC-specific oligonucleotide, was used to synthesize first-strand cDNA from all RNA. After uracil-DNA glycosylase treatment, a first 18-cycle PCR used universal primers M1SS and BC2_uni_R on all cDNA. The authors' analysis ran thus. For normalization, 1 million high-quality reads were randomly selected from each sample, with every read carrying a distinct molecular identifier. Instead of being binned into consensus sequences, reads that shared molecular identifiers were thrown out. CDR3 identification, clonotype clustering and error correction used MiTCR with a Q25 quality threshold and the strictest error-elimination algorithm. A nonparametric unseen species model with Euler transformation was used to estimate lower-bound total TCR beta diversity. TCRdb redid the processing of the public reads, applying fastp at Q25 and MiXCR, and retained in-frame beta chains. Rows matching on CDR3 protein sequence are summarized as one entry with the most common DNA and genes. TCRdb assigned the V and J calls; the authors' analysis was not used. The sample table lists around 800,000 distinct CDR3 sequences, roughly 44% of them with a count of one. 15% to 25% of the sample is in the top ten clones.

Sequencing was done on a sample of blood. The TCR sequence derives from a man between 60 and 75 years old in good health.

The CDR3 has the sequence CASSQEQPGQGAISPLHF. The DNA sequence is as follows: TGCGCCAGCAGCCAAGAACAACCGGGACAGGGGGCGATTTCACCCCTCCACTTT. The chain uses TRBV4-3 and TRBJ1-6; TRBD1 aligns with 12 central bases. CDR1 is given as LGHNA and CDR2 as YSLEER, both from the germline V gene. V loses 0 bases at its end and J loses 9 bases; junction bases beyond the gene matches: 9. The CDR3 has 18 amino acids, counting the end cysteine and phenylalanine. Kept here is only the CDR3 DNA, which spans 54 bases and is read in frame from base 1.